The entry below describes one T cell receptor beta chain. With random hexamers, reverse transcription was performed on about 0.5 to 1 ug of RNA. Across 54 Vbeta and 13 Jbeta, immunoSEQ multiplex PCR amplified TCR beta CDR3. MiXCR was run by TCRdb on the immunoSEQ multiplex PCR reads, yielding one entry per CDR3 protein. The sample gives about 180,000 distinct CDR3 sequences, 90% to 97% of which show up once; under 0.095% is in the top ten. This specimen comes from a study of CD8 T cells in Susac syndrome. The sequenced sample consisted of CD4+ T cells from PBMCs. The origin of this receptor is a human donor with multiple sclerosis.

This CDR3 reads CASSLNRIRSGANVLTF. For the CDR3, the DNA is TGTGCCAGCAGTTTAAACAGAATAAGATCTGGGGCCAACGTCCTGACTTTC. The chain joins TRBV27 to TRBJ2-6; D unresolved. The V end was cut by 2 bases, the J end by 1 base, with 12 bases between. The CDR3 extends over 17 amino acids. Germline assignment: CDR1 MNHEY and CDR2 SMNVEV (reference sequence). Full variable domain (missing parts from reference TRBV27 and TRBJ2-6): EAQVTQNPRYLITVTGKKLTVTCSQNMNHEYMSWYRQDPGLGLRQIYYSMNVEVTDKGDVPEGYKVSRKEKRNFPLILESPSPNQTSLYFCASSLNRIRSGANVLTFGAGSRLTVL.